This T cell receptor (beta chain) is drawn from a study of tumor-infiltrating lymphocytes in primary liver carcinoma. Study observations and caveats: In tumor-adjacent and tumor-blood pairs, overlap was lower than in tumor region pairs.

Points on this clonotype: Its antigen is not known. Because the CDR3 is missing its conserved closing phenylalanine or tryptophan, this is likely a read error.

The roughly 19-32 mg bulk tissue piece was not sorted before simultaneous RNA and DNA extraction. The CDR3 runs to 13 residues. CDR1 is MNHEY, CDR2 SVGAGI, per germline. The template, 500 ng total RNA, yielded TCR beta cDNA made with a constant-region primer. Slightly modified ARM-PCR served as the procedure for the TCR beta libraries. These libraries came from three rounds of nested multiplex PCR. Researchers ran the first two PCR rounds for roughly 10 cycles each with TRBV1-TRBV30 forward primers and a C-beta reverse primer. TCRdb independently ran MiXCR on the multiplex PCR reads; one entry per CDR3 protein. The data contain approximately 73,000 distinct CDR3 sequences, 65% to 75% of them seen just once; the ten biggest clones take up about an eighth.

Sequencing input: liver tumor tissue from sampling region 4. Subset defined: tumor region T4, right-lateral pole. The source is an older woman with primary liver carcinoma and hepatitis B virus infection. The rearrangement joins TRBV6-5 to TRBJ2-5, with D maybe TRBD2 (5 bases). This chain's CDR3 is CVSGTAVGETQYL. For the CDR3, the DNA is TGTGTCAGCGGCACCGCGGTGGGGGAGACCCAGTACTTA.